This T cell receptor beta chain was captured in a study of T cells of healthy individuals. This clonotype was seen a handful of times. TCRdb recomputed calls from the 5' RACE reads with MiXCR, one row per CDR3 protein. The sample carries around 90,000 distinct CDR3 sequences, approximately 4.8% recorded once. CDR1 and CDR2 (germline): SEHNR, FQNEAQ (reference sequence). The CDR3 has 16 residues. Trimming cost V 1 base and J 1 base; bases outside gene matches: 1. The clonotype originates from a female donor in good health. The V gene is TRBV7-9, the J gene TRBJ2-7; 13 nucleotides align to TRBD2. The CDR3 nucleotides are TGTGCCAGCAGCTTAGGGACTAGCGGGGGTTCCTACGAGCAGTACTTC. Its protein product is CASSLGTSGGSYEQYF.